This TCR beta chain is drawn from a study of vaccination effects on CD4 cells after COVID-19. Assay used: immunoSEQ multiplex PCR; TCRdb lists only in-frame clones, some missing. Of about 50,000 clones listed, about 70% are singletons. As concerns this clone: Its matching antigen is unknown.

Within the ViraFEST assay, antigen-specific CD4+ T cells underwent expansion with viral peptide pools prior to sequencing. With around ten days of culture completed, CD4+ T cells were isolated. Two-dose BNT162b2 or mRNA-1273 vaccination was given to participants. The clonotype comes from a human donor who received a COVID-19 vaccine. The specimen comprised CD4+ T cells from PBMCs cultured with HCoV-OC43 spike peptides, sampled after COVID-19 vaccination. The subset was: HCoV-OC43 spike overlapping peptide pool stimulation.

In DNA, the CDR3 is TGTGCCAGCAGTCGCGGATTAACAGGGGGACCAGGGGGCTACACCTTC. Translation gives CASSRGLTGGPGGYTF. V usage is TRBV2 and J usage is TRBJ1-2; 8 positions agree with TRBD1. The CDR3 extends over 16 amino acids. CDR1 is SNHLY and CDR2 is FYNNEI in the germline V gene. J lost 8 bases, V lost 5 bases, and 16 bases had no gene match.